These 8 T cell receptor beta chains share one sample of origin, sequenced in a study of blood T cells in healthy people across ages. A second PCR, run for 7 to 11 cycles, used a sample-barcoded 5' primer plus a J-beta primer mix. Each CDR3 protein gets one entry after TCRdb re-called the 5' RACE reads with MiXCR. The table has roughly 1,700,000 distinct CDR3 sequences, 28% seen once. The sample taken for sequencing was blood. These receptors were obtained from a woman aged 30 to 39 in good health.

The chain combines TRBV2 with TRBJ2-5; 9 bases are shared with TRBD1. In germline, CDR1 is SNHLY, CDR2 FYNNEI. V gave up 6 bases and J gave up 6 bases; unmatched junction bases: 8. The length of the CDR3 is 14 residues. CDR3 in DNA: TGTGCCAGCAGGGAGGGACAGGGAGGAAAGACCCAGTACTTC. Translated: CASREGQGGKTQYF.

This clonotype was counted only a few times. The chain links TRBV11-2 to TRBJ1-2; TRBD1 is a possible D gene (5 bases). Germline V gene sequence: CDR1 SGHAT, CDR2 FQNNGV. Trimming pared 6 bases from V and 1 base from J, leaving 18 bases between. The CDR3 sequence is 16 residues long. In DNA, the CDR3 is TGTGCCAGCAGATACGGGGCATTCTCTGTTAACTATGGCTACACCTTC. As protein: CASRYGAFSVNYGYTF.

A few counts support this clonotype. The J gene is TRBJ1-2, the V gene TRBV6-6, with D perhaps matching TRBD1 (5 bases). CDR1 and CDR2 from the germline V gene are MNHNY and SVGAGI (reference sequence). The ends were cut back, 4 bases at V and 11 bases at J, with 23 bases in the middle. This CDR3 is 15 amino acids long. The CDR3 bases are TGTGCCAGCAGTTTCCTTGGCAGGGCAGACGGGGGTTACACCTTC. Residues: CASSFLGRADGGYTF.

This clonotype has a count of ten or more. The rearrangement links TRBV10-3 to TRBJ2-7; 9 bases align to TRBD2. With V trimmed by 10 bases and J by 3 bases, 4 bases remained unmatched. The length of the CDR3 is 12 residues. The germline V gene has CDR1 ENHRY and CDR2 SYGVKD. The CDR3 DNA follows: TGTGCCACACTGACTAGCGGCTACGAGCAGTACTTC. This codes for CATLTSGYEQYF.

A few counts support this clonotype. This chain connects TRBV5-1 to TRBJ2-7; D may be TRBD1 or TRBD2 (5 bases each). V was pared by 0 bases and J by 3 bases, with 13 bases between. Looked up from germline, CDR1 is SGHRS and CDR2 is YFSETQ. This CDR3 contains 15 residues. The CDR3 region is CASSLGGANIYEQYF. The CDR3, as DNA: TGCGCCAGCAGCTTGGGAGGGGCTAACATCTACGAGCAGTACTTC. Supplemented by reference TRBV5-1 and TRBJ2-7, the full variable domain reads KAGVTQTPRYLIKTRGQQVTLSCSPISGHRSVSWYQQTPGQGLQFLFEYFSETQRNKGNFPGRFSGRQFSNSRSEMNVSTLELGDSALYLCASSLGGANIYEQYFGPGTRLTVT.

This chain joins TRBV25-1 and TRBJ2-5, with 9 bases that match TRBD2. CDR1 is MGHDK, CDR2 SYGVNS, per germline. V lost 2 bases, J lost 5 bases, and 9 bases stayed unmatched. CDR3 length: 16 residues. CDR3 sequence reads: CASSEASGNSWETQYF. For the CDR3, the DNA is TGTGCCAGCAGTGAAGCTAGCGGGAATTCATGGGAGACCCAGTACTTC.

This clonotype was seen ten or more times. The gene calls are TRBV10-3 and TRBJ2-7, with D hard to call. The V gene's germline CDR1 is ENHRY and CDR2 SYGVKD. The V end was cut by 2 bases, the J end by 0 bases, with 8 bases between. CDR3 size: 14 residues. The DNA of the CDR3 is TGTGCCATCAGTGAGGGAGTTAACTCCTACGAGCAGTACTTC. It specifies CAISEGVNSYEQYF.

The chain links TRBV11-1 to TRBJ2-1, with D perhaps given as TRBD1 or TRBD2 (5 bases each). Germline V gene sequence: CDR1 SGHAT, CDR2 FQDESV (reference sequence). V was shortened by 2 bases and J by 4 bases, with 12 bases between the two germline ends. The CDR3 extends over 15 amino acids. CDR3 coding DNA: TGTGCCAGCAGCTTATCGAGACAGCGGTACAATGAGCAGTTCTTC. Its protein product is CASSLSRQRYNEQFF.